This T cell receptor beta chain was captured by sequencing in a study of cytomegalovirus exposure and HLA in healthy donors. Whole-study findings and limits: The sole available immune exposure information was CMV serostatus. In a later analysis, TCR association rates varied by HLA locus: DRB1 most, HLA-C fewest. Later analysis revealed greater clonal expansion in HLA-associated TCR beta chains than in equally common others.

The CDR3 runs 13 residues. Germline CDR1 reads SGHRS; CDR2 reads YFSETQ. V was clipped by 0 bases and J by 4 bases, with 8 bases between them. To note about this clone: Its cognate antigen is unknown.

The PCR employed 60 Vbeta primers together with 13 Jbeta primers. Per the original data handling: Among the unique TCR beta chains that a later analysis counted, about 81 million in all, about 11 million were shared. Method: immunoSEQ multiplex PCR; TCRdb's copy keeps in-frame clones and lacks some. The DNA gave D and trimming, while V, J and clone size come from that table. The sample lists under 200,000 clones, about 75% occurring once. The gene calls are TRBV5-1 and TRBJ2-7; D remains unclear. This receptor was obtained from a male donor in good health and CMV-seronegative. Sequenced input: PBMCs. The CDR3 DNA reads as TGCGCCAGCAGCTTGGCTTTTCAGTACGAGCAGTACTTC. Translation gives CASSLAFQYEQYF.